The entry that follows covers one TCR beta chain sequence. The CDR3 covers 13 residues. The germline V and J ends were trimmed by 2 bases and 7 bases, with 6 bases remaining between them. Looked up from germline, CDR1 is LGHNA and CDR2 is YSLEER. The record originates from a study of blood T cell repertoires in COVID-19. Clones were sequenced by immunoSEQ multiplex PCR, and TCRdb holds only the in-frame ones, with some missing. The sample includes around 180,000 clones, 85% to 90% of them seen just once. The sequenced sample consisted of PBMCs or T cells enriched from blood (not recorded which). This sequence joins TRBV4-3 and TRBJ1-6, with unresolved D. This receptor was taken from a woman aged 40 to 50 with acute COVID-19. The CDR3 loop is CASSQMRNSPLHF. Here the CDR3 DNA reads TGCGCCAGCAGCCAAATGCGGAATTCACCCCTCCACTTT.